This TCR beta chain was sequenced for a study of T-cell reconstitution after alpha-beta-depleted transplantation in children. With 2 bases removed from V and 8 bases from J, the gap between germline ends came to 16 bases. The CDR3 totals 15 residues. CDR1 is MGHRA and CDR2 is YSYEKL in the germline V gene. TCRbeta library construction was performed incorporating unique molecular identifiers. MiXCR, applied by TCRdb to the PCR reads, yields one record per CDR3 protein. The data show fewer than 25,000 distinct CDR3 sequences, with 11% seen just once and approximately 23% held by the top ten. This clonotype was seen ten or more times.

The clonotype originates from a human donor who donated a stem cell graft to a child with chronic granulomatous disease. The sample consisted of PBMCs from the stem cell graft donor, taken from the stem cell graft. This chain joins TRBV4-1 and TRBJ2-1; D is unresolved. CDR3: CASSQNQNQVDEQFF. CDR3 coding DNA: TGCGCCAGCAGCCAAAATCAGAACCAGGTCGATGAGCAGTTCTTC.